The 21 T cell receptor beta chains listed next were all sequenced from one sample in a study of T cells in Graves' hyperthyroidism and ophthalmopathy. RNA transcripts were the template for amplifying TCR beta CDR3 regions. RT-PCR in the first round (using the HTBI primer set) targeted the TCR CDR3. From the multiplex PCR reads, TCRdb called clonotypes with MiXCR, one entry per CDR3 protein. The table has 500,000 to 650,000 distinct CDR3 sequences, 17% seen once. The source material was blood. The receptors derive from a woman aged 18 to 35 with Graves' ophthalmopathy.

This clonotype came up a few times. The gene calls are TRBV29-1 and TRBJ1-4, with no clear D. Germline assignment: CDR1 SQVTM and CDR2 ANQGSEA. V was clipped by 1 base and J by 5 bases, with 5 bases between them. The CDR3 extends over 12 amino acids. CDR3 coding DNA: TGCAGCGTTGAAGCCACAAATGAAAAACTGTTTTTT. As protein: CSVEATNEKLFF.

The chain combines TRBV20-1 with TRBJ2-7, with 7 bases matching TRBD1. J was trimmed by 3 bases and V by 0 bases; bases with no gene match: 14. The CDR3 extends over 17 amino acids. Germline-derived CDR1 and CDR2 are DFQATT and SNEGSKA (reference sequence). The CDR3 DNA reads TGCAGTGCTAGAGATGGGTCCGGGACAGTCCGCCTCTACGAGCAGTACTTC. This sequence encodes CSARDGSGTVRLYEQYF.

The rearrangement joins TRBV20-1 to TRBJ1-5, with D hard to call. Germline V gives CDR1 DFQATT, CDR2 SNEGSKA (reference sequence). The CDR3 is 13 amino acids. V gave up 1 base and J gave up 9 bases, with 13 bases separating them. This CDR3 is CSARARSVGPQHF. CDR3 DNA sequence: TGCAGTGCTAGAGCGAGGTCGGTGGGGCCCCAGCATTTT.

Here the CDR3 reads CATSRGVGGADQPQHF. CDR3 in DNA: TGTGCCACCAGCAGAGGCGTAGGGGGCGCGGATCAGCCCCAGCATTTT. The chain is built from TRBV15 and TRBJ1-5, with 7 bases fitting TRBD1. Trimming took 1 base from V and 5 from J; bases not matched to a gene: 8. This CDR3 spans 16 amino acids. Germline V gene lookup returns CDR1 LNHNV and CDR2 YYDKDF (reference sequence). Filled out from reference TRBV15 and TRBJ1-5, the complete variable domain reads DAMVIQNPRYQVTQFGKPVTLSCSQTLNHNVMYWYQQKSSQAPKLLFHYYDKDFNNEADTPDNFQSRRPNTSFCFLDIRSPGLGDTAMYLCATSRGVGGADQPQHFGDGTRLSIL.

This clonotype was seen ten or more times. V usage is TRBV28 and J usage is TRBJ2-7; 8 nucleotides agree with TRBD1. The CDR3 contains 16 residues. J lost 0 bases, V lost 5 bases, and 9 bases had no gene match. The germline gives CDR1 MDHEN, CDR2 SYDVKM. The CDR3 protein is CASSAPDRDLSYEQYF. CDR3 in DNA: TGTGCCAGCAGTGCCCCGGACAGGGACCTCTCCTACGAGCAGTACTTC.

This clonotype was counted ten times or more. The CDR3 DNA follows: TGTGCCAGCATCCCAGGGAGGGGGGAGAATGAAAAACTGTTTTTT. Translating it yields CASIPGRGENEKLFF. The chain has TRBV28 and TRBJ1-4, with D possibly being TRBD1 (6 bases). The CDR3 runs 15 residues. Trimming took 7 bases from V and 5 from J, leaving 17 bases between them. Germline V gene sequence: CDR1 MDHEN, CDR2 SYDVKM.

The chain links TRBV2 to TRBJ2-5, with 12 bases aligning to TRBD2. Germline V gives CDR1 SNHLY, CDR2 FYNNEI. V gave up 7 bases and J gave up 2 bases; unmatched junction bases: 5. CDR3 length: 15 amino acids. DNA of the CDR3: TGTGCCAGCAACAGACTAGCGGGAGAACAAGAGACCCAGTACTTC. Translated: CASNRLAGEQETQYF.

This clonotype has more than one count but fewer than ten. The chain couples TRBV19 to TRBJ1-2; D is possibly TRBD1 (6 bases). The V end lost 1 base, the J end lost 2 bases, and 14 bases lay between the germline ends. Germline V gene sequence: CDR1 LNHDA, CDR2 SQIVND (reference sequence). This CDR3 comprises 16 residues. The CDR3 region has the DNA TGTGCCAGTAGTATAGGTCCTCCACAGGGAAACTATGGCTACACCTTC. It is translated as CASSIGPPQGNYGYTF.

This clonotype showed up many times. The chain has TRBV6-1 and TRBJ2-1; no firm D call. Between the trimmed V and J ends, which lost 5 bases and 6 bases, there was a span of 5 bases. Germline V gene data show CDR1 as MNHNS and CDR2 as SASEGT. The CDR3 loop spans 11 amino acids. CDR3 DNA: TGTGCCAGCAGTACAAGCAATGAGCAGTTCTTC. It codes for CASSTSNEQFF.

This clonotype came up many times. J is TRBJ1-2 and V is TRBV7-9, with D possibly TRBD1 on 6 matching bases. With 0 bases removed from V and 6 bases from J, the gap between germline ends came to 8 bases. The V gene's germline CDR1 is SEHNR and CDR2 FQNEAQ (reference sequence). This CDR3 is 13 amino acids long. The DNA of the CDR3 is TGTGCCAGCAGCTTAGCGGGGGCTCATGGCTACACCTTC. Translated, it gives CASSLAGAHGYTF.

This clonotype was seen ten or more times. The chain links TRBV11-2 to TRBJ1-2; 7 bases map to TRBD1. The J segment lost 4 bases and the V segment lost 5 bases, leaving 7 bases of the junction unmatched. CDR1 and CDR2 (germline): SGHAT, FQNNGV. The CDR3 spans 14 residues. The CDR3 loop is CASSPGTDTYGYTF. The CDR3 DNA follows: TGTGCCAGCAGCCCCGGGACAGACACCTATGGCTACACCTTC.

The chain recombines TRBV7-9 with TRBJ2-5; D is possibly TRBD1 (6 bases). The CDR3 spans 16 residues. Trimming took off 2 bases at V and 2 bases at J, with 15 bases between the two ends. Germline V lookup: CDR1 SEHNR, CDR2 FQNEAQ (reference sequence). CDR3 sequence reads: CASSLSYVGQQETQYF. CDR3 sequence (DNA): TGTGCCAGCAGCTTATCTTATGTGGGACAACAAGAGACCCAGTACTTC.

This clonotype was counted a few times. This chain connects TRBV4-3 to TRBJ2-3; 8 nucleotides line up with TRBD1. With V trimmed by 3 bases and J by 3 bases, 5 bases remained unmatched. The CDR3 covers 15 residues. CDR1 and CDR2 (germline): LGHNA, YSLEER. The CDR3 DNA follows: TGCGCCAGCAGCCAGGGTACAGGGGGAACAGATACGCAGTATTTT. It yields the protein CASSQGTGGTDTQYF.

This clonotype was seen many times. The gene calls are TRBV28 and TRBJ1-5; D is unresolved. V was pared by 3 bases and J by 5 bases, with 11 bases between. The germline V gene has CDR1 MDHEN and CDR2 SYDVKM. The CDR3 consists of 14 residues. The CDR3 DNA is TGTGCCAGCAGTTTTGGTGGCTTCGATCAGCCCCAGCATTTT. This codes for CASSFGGFDQPQHF.

This chain links TRBV7-2 with TRBJ1-5; D not certain. The V gene lost 2 bases and the J gene lost 2 bases, with 19 bases spanning the gap. The germline gives CDR1 SGHTA, CDR2 FQGNSA. The CDR3 extends over 18 amino acids. CDR3 loop: CASSLIGGVIRGNQPQHF. The CDR3 region has the DNA TGTGCCAGCAGCTTAATAGGCGGGGTTATTAGGGGCAATCAGCCCCAGCATTTT. The full variable domain, rest sourced from reference TRBV7-2 and TRBJ1-5, is GAGVSQSPSNKVTEKGKDVELRCDPISGHTALYWYRQSLGQGLEFLIYFQGNSAPDKSGLPSDRFSAERTGGSVSTLTIQRTQQEDSAVYLCASSLIGGVIRGNQPQHFGDGTRLSIL.

This rearrangement joins TRBV6-1 to TRBJ2-2, with 7 nucleotides matching TRBD1. The CDR3 sequence is 16 residues long. Trimming took 6 bases from V and 6 from J; bases not matched to a gene: 13. In germline, CDR1 is MNHNS, CDR2 SASEGT. As DNA, the CDR3 is TGTGCCAGCAGCCGTCCGCCCCTACAGGGGCCCGGGGAGCTGTTTTTT. Translated: CASSRPPLQGPGELFF.

This clonotype was detected many times. The chain employs TRBV11-1 and TRBJ2-1; a weak D match, TRBD1 (6 bases). Germline loops: CDR1 SGHAT, CDR2 FQDESV (reference sequence). CDR3 size: 15 residues. V lost 6 bases, J lost 4 bases, and 16 bases lay in between. This CDR3 is CASSYDRTAYNEQFF. CDR3 bases: TGTGCCAGCAGTTACGACAGGACCGCATACAATGAGCAGTTCTTC.

The chain links TRBV18 to TRBJ2-3, with 14 bases that match TRBD2. The CDR3 length is 18 residues. Germline CDR1 is KGHSH and CDR2 is LQKENI. V shed 6 bases and J 0 bases; nucleotides not matched to a gene: 8. CDR3 DNA sequence: TGTGCCAGCTCGGGGACTAGCGGGAGAGCTACTAGCACAGATACGCAGTATTTT. Protein product: CASSGTSGRATSTDTQYF.

The V and J genes are TRBV9 and TRBJ2-1, with 11 bases identical to TRBD2. This CDR3 region has 15 residues. V lost 3 bases to trimming and J lost 7 bases; unmatched junction nucleotides: 6. Germline values: CDR1 SGDLS, CDR2 YYNGEE. CDR3 sequence (DNA): TGTGCCAGCAGCGCCACTAGCGGGAGCGATAATGAGCAGTTCTTC. Protein sequence: CASSATSGSDNEQFF.

As to this clonotype: This may arise from a read error, as a much more abundant clone is one base away. Given the absence of the conserved phenylalanine or tryptophan at the CDR3 end, a read error is likely. The chain links TRBV11-3 to TRBJ2-2; no definite D call. Germline V gives CDR1 SGHNT, CDR2 YENEEA. V lost 0 bases to trimming and J lost 1 base, with 15 bases between them. The CDR3 spans 18 residues. CDR3 protein: CASSLDRYAYRNTGELFS. DNA for the CDR3: TGTGCCAGCAGCTTAGACCGCTACGCATACAGGAACACCGGGGAGCTGTTTTCT.

This clonotype has just a few counts. The rearrangement joins TRBV12-3 or TRBV12-4 to TRBJ2-7; tentatively, D is TRBD1 or TRBD2 (6 bases each). The CDR3 contains 15 residues. V was clipped by 3 bases and J by 9 bases, with 21 bases between them. The DNA of the CDR3 is TGTGCCAGCAGTTTTACACAGGTTGAACGGGGGCGGCAGTACTTC. It encodes CASSFTQVERGRQYF.